This is a list of T cell receptor beta chains from one sample in a study of T cell responses to AZD1222 COVID-19 vaccine. Repertoires were generated with immunoSEQ multiplex PCR, while TCRdb's copy carries only in-frame clones and drops some. The sample gives 80,000 to 100,000 clones, 80% to 90% of which show up once; around 3.5% is in the top ten. This specimen was peripheral blood, taken 28 days after the second AZD1222 dose. All receptors come from an adult who received the AZD1222 COVID-19 vaccine. The CDR3 runs from the conserved cysteine through the conserved F or W. The order of the fields is V gene, D gene, J gene, clone size, CDR3 DNA, CDR3 protein. D genes are given only for firm matches. Clone size appears in some rows only: once, few, many, or a class for an expanded clone.

>TRBV4-2|.|TRBJ2-7|once
TGTGCCAGCAGCCAGGTAGGGATGTACGAGCAGTACTTC
CASSQVGMYEQYF
>TRBV28|.|TRBJ2-7|.
TGTGCCAGCAGTTTACGCCGGGGATCTAGTCTACGTTCTTACGAGCAGTACTTC
CASSLRRGSSLRSYEQYF
>TRBV7-2|TRBD2|TRBJ2-7|.
TGTGCCAGCAGCCCCGGACTAGCGGGAGTATACGAGCAGTACTTC
CASSPGLAGVYEQYF
>TRBV19|.|TRBJ1-1|.
TGTGCCAGCAAACTGGGCACGAAAGGTTCCGAAGCTTTCTTT
CASKLGTKGSEAFF
>TRBV7-3|.|TRBJ2-1|.
TGTGCCAGCAGCTCCGGTCAGGGTAATGAGCAGTTCTTC
CASSSGQGNEQFF
>TRBV14|.|TRBJ2-7|.
TGTGCCAGCAGCTTAGGCCCGGGCTCCGAGCAGTACTTC
CASSLGPGSEQYF
>TRBV5-4|.|TRBJ1-6|.
TGTGCCAGCAGCTACTGGACTTCACCCCTCCACTTT
CASSYWTSPLHF
>TRBV9|.|TRBJ1-6|.
TGTGCCAGCAGCGTAGACGGGGTTCGCAATTCACCCCTCCACTTT
CASSVDGVRNSPLHF
>TRBV7-3|.|TRBJ2-5|few
TGTGCCAGCAGCTTAAGCGGAGGCCAAGAGACCCAGTACTTC
CASSLSGGQETQYF
>TRBV28|.|TRBJ1-4|once
TGTGCCAGCAGTATAGGGGCGGGTGAAAAACTGTTTTTT
CASSIGAGEKLFF
>TRBV6-2/TRBV6-3|.|TRBJ2-7|.
TGTGCCAGCAGTCGTTCGGGTGTCGAGCAGTACTTC
CASSRSGVEQYF
>TRBV6-5|.|TRBJ1-1|few
TGTGCCAGCAGTCTCTCACCGGGGACTGAAGCTTTCTTT
CASSLSPGTEAFF